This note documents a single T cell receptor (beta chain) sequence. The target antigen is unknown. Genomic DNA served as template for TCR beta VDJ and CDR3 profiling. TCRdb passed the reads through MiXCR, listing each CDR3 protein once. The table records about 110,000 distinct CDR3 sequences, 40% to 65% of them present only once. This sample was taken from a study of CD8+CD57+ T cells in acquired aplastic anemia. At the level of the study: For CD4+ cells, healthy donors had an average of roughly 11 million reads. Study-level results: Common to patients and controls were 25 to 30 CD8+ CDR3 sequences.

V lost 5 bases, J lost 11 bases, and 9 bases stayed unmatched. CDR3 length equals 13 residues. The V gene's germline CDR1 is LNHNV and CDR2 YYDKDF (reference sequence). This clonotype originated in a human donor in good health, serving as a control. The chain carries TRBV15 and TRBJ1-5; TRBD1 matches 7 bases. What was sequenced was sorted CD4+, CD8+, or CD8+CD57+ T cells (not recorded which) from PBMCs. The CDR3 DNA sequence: TGTGCCACCAGCTCTAGGGGGCTCTCGGCCCAGCATTTT. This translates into CATSSRGLSAQHF.